The source of this TCR beta chain is a study of control samples from healthy donors and cancer patients. Clones were sequenced by immunoSEQ multiplex PCR, and TCRdb holds only the in-frame ones, with some missing. The sample yields about 150,000 clones, about 93% seen once. This CDR3 is built from 15 residues. Trimming left V 2 bases short and J 0 bases short, with 9 bases between. Germline V gene sequence: CDR1 SGHRS, CDR2 YFSETQ. The chain carries TRBV5-1 and TRBJ2-1; D gene unclear. The sequence was obtained from a man aged 50 or older in good health. The sample was blood. CDR3 amino acids: CASSFDTSSYNEQFF. The CDR3 DNA follows: TGCGCCAGCAGCTTTGACACGAGCTCCTACAATGAGCAGTTCTTC.